This T cell receptor (beta chain) came from a study of blood T cell repertoires in COVID-19. Study background: Researchers got acute and convalescent COVID-19 samples from the United States, Italy and Spain. T cells, B-cell-depleted T cells, or PBMCs supplied cDNA or gDNA.

Two consecutive negative NP/OP PCR tests, clearance, or resolved symptoms defined Cohort 3 recovery. Only in-frame clones appear in the TCRdb table, and some are missing; sequencing was by immunoSEQ multiplex PCR. Of 200,000 to 250,000 clones in the sample, roughly 79% are singletons; the top ten hold about 15%. Germline CDR1 KGHDR, CDR2 SFDVKD. The CDR3 spans 13 residues. V was shortened by 9 bases and J by 5 bases, with 12 bases between the two germline ends. Material: PBMCs or T cells enriched from blood (not recorded which). This TCR derives from a man in his forties or fifties who had recovered from COVID-19. The chain combines TRBV24-1 with TRBJ2-2, with a tentative D call TRBD2 (6 bases). CDR3 DNA sequence: TGTGCCACCGGGAGGAGGGGAACCGGGGAGCTGTTTTTT. Protein sequence: CATGRRGTGELFF.